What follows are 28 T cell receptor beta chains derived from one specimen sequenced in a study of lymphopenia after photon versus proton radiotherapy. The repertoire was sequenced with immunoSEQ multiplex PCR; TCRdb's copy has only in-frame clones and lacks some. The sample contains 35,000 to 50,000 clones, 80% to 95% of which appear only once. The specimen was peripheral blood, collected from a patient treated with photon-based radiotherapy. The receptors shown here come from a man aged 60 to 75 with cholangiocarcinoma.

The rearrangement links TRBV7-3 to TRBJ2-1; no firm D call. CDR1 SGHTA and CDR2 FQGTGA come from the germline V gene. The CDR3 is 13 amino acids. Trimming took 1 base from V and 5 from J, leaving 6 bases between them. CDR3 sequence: CASSLMYNNEQFF. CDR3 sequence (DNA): TGTGCCAGCAGCTTAATGTACAACAATGAGCAGTTCTTC. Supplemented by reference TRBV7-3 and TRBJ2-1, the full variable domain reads GAGVSQTPSNKVTEKGKYVELRCDPISGHTALYWYRQSLGQGPEFLIYFQGTGAADDSGLPNDRFFAVRPEGSVSTLKIQRTERGDSAVYLCASSLMYNNEQFFGPGTRLTVL.

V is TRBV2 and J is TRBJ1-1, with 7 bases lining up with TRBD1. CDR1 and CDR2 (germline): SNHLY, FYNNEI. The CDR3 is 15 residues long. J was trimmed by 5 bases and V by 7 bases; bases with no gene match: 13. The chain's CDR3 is CASTPDRVEQTEAFF. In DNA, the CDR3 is TGTGCCAGCACCCCAGACAGGGTAGAGCAGACTGAAGCTTTCTTT.

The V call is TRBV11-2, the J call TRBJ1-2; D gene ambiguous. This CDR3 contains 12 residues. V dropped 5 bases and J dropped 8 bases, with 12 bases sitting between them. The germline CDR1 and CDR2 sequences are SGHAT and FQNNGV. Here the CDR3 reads CASSREPTGYTF. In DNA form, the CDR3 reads TGTGCCAGCAGCCGGGAGCCCACCGGCTACACCTTC.

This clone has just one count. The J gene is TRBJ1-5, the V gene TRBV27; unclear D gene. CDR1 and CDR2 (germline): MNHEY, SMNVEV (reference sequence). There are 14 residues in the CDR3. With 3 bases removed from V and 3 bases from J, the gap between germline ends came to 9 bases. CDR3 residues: CASSFGRFNQPQHF. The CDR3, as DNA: TGTGCCAGCAGTTTCGGGCGGTTCAATCAGCCCCAGCATTTT.

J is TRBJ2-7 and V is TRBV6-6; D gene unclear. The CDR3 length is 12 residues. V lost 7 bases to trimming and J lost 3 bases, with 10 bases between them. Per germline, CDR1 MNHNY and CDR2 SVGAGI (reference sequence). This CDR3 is CASNEFGYEQYF. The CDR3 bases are TGTGCCAGCAACGAGTTCGGCTACGAGCAGTACTTC.

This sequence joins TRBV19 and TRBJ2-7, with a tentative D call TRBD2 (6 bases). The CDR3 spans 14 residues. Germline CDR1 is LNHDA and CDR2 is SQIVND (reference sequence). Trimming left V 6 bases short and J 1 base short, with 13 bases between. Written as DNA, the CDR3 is TGTGCCAGTAGGGAGGGAATCGATTCCTACGAGCAGTACTTC. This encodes CASREGIDSYEQYF.

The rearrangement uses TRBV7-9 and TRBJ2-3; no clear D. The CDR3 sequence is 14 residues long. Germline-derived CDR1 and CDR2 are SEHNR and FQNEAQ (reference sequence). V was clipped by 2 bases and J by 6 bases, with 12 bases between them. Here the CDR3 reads CASSLTDVRDTQYF. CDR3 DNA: TGTGCCAGCAGCTTAACTGACGTGCGGGATACGCAGTATTTT.

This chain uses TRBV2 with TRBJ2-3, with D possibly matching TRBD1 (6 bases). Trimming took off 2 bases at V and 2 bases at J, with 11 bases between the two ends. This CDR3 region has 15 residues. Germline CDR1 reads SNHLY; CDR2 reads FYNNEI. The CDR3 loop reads CASSERWTDTDTQYF. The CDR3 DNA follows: TGTGCCAGCAGTGAAAGATGGACAGACACAGATACGCAGTATTTT.

The CDR3 protein is CASSPRTGANYGYTF. CDR3 nucleotide sequence: TGTGCCAGCAGCCCTCGTACGGGGGCTAACTATGGCTACACCTTC. The rearrangement uses TRBV9 and TRBJ1-2, with D perhaps TRBD1 (5 bases). Germline V gene sequence: CDR1 SGDLS, CDR2 YYNGEE. The CDR3 spans 15 residues. Trimming pared 4 bases from V and 0 bases from J, leaving 13 bases between.

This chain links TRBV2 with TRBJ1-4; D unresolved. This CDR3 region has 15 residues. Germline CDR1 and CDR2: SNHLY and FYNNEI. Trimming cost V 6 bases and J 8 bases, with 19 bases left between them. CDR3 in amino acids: CASRRRIGVGEKLFF. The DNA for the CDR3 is TGTGCCAGCAGGCGTAGAATCGGAGTTGGAGAAAAACTGTTTTTT. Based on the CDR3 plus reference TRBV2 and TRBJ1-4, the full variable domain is EPEVTQTPSHQVTQMGQEVILRCVPISNHLYFYWYRQILGQKVEFLVSFYNNEISEKSEIFDDQFSVERPDGSNFTLKIRSTKLEDSAMYFCASRRRIGVGEKLFFGSGTQLSVL.

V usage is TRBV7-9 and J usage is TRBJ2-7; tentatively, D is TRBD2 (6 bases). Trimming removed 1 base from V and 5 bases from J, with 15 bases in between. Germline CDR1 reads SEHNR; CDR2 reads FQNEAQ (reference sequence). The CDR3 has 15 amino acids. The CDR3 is CASSLVGEANDEQYF. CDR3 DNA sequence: TGTGCCAGCAGCTTAGTCGGGGAGGCTAACGACGAGCAGTACTTC.

Here the CDR3 DNA reads TGCGCCAGCAGTGATGGGGCGCGGAGACCTTACAATGAGCAGTTCTTC. Its protein is CASSDGARRPYNEQFF. The rearrangement links TRBV10-1 to TRBJ2-1, with D perhaps TRBD1 (5 bases). V lost 3 bases, J lost 4 bases, and 16 bases lay in between. Germline CDR1 and CDR2: WNHNN and SYGVQD (reference sequence). The CDR3 spans 16 residues.

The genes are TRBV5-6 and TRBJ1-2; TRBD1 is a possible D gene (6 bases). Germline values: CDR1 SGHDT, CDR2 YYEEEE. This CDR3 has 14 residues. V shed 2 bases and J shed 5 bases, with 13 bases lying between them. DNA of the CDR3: TGTGCCAGCAGCTTAATTACACAGGGTTATGGCTACACCTTC. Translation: CASSLITQGYGYTF.

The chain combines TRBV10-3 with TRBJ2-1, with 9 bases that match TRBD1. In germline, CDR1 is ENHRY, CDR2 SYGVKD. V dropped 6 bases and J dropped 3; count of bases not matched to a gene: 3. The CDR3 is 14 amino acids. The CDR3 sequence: CAISGQGNYNEQFF. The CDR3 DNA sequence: TGTGCCATCAGCGGACAGGGGAACTACAATGAGCAGTTCTTC.

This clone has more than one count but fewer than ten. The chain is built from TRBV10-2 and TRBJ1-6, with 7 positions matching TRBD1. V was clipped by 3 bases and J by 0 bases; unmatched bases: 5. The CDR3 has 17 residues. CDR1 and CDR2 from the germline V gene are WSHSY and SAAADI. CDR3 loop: CASSENRGSSYNSPLHF. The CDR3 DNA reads TGCGCCAGCAGTGAAAACAGGGGCAGCTCCTATAATTCACCCCTCCACTTT.

CDR3 nucleotides: TGTGCCAGCAGGGAAACGGACGGTTGGAGCGGGGAGCTGTTTTTT. Its translation: CASRETDGWSGELFF. The chain joins TRBV9 to TRBJ2-2; D not resolved. Trimming left V 5 bases short and J 7 bases short, with 18 bases between. Germline V gene lookup returns CDR1 SGDLS and CDR2 YYNGEE. The CDR3 has 15 residues.

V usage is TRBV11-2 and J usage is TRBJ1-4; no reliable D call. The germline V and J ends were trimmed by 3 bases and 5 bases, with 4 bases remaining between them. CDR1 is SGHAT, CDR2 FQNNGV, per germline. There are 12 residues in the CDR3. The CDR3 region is CASSLSNEKLFF. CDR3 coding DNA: TGTGCCAGCAGCTTGAGCAATGAAAAACTGTTTTTT.

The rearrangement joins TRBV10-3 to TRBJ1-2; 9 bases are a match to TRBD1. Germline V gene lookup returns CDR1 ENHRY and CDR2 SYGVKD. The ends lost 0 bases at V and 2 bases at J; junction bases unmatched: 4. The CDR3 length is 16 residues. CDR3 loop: CAISESHRGRNYGYTF. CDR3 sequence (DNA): TGTGCCATCAGTGAGTCACACAGGGGGCGGAACTATGGCTACACCTTC.

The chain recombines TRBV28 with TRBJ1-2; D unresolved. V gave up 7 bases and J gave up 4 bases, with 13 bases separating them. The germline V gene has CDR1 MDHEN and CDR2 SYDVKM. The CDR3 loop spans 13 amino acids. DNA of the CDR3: TGTGCCAGCACCGGTGATTTGGCCTATGGCTACACCTTC. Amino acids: CASTGDLAYGYTF.

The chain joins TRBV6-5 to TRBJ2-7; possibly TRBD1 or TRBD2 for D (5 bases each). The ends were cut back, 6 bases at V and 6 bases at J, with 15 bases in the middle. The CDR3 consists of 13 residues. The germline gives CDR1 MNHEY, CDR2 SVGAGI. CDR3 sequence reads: CASRGDGGGEQYF. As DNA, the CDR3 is TGTGCCAGCAGGGGGGACGGTGGCGGCGAGCAGTACTTC.

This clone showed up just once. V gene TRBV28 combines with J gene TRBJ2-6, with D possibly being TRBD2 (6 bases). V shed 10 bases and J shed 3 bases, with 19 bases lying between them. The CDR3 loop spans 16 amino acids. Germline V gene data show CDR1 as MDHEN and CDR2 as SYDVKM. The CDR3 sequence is CATGLSGEYGANVLTF. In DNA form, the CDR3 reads TGTGCCACCGGACTATCGGGAGAGTATGGGGCCAACGTCCTGACTTTC.

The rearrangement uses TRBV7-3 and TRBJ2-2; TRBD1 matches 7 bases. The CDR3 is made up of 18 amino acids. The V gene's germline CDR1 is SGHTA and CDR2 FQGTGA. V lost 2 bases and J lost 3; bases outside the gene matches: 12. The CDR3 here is CASSLGVSTGKDTGELFF. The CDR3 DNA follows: TGTGCCAGCAGCTTAGGGGTCTCGACAGGGAAAGACACCGGGGAGCTGTTTTTT. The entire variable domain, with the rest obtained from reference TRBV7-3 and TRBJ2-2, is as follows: GAGVSQTPSNKVTEKGKYVELRCDPISGHTALYWYRQSLGQGPEFLIYFQGTGAADDSGLPNDRFFAVRPEGSVSTLKIQRTERGDSAVYLCASSLGVSTGKDTGELFFGEGSRLTVL.

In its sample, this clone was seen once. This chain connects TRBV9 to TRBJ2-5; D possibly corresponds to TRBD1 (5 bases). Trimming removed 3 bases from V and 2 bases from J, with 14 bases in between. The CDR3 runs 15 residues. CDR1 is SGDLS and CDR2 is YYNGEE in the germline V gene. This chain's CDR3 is CASSAQLGQQETQYF. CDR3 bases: TGTGCCAGCAGCGCTCAACTGGGGCAGCAAGAGACCCAGTACTTC.

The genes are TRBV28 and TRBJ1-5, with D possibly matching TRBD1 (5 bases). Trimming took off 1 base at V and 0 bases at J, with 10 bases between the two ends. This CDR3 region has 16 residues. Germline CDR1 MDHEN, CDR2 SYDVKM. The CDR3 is CASSLLGRFSNQPQHF. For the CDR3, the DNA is TGTGCCAGCAGTTTATTGGGGCGGTTTAGCAATCAGCCCCAGCATTTT.

DNA for the CDR3: TGTGCCAGCAGCACATCCTACGAGCAGTACTTC. This translates into CASSTSYEQYF. This chain joins TRBV5-6 and TRBJ2-7, with no clear D. Trimming took off 4 bases at V and 1 base at J, with 3 bases between the two ends. This CDR3 has 11 amino acids. CDR1 is SGHDT and CDR2 is YYEEEE in the germline V gene.

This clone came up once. CDR3 DNA sequence: TGTGCCAGCAGCCACGGGTGGGACAGGAACACTGAAGCTTTCTTT. As protein: CASSHGWDRNTEAFF. The chain uses TRBV7-2 and TRBJ1-1, with 7 bases fitting TRBD1. With V trimmed by 5 bases and J by 1 base, 7 bases remained unmatched. The germline gives CDR1 SGHTA, CDR2 FQGNSA. The CDR3 length is 15 residues.

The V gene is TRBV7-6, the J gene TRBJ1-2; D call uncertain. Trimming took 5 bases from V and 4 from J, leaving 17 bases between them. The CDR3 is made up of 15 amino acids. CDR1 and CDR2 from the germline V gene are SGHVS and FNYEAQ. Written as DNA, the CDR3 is TGTGCCAGCAGCCGGGATAATGAAAAGACCTATGGCTACACCTTC. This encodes CASSRDNEKTYGYTF.

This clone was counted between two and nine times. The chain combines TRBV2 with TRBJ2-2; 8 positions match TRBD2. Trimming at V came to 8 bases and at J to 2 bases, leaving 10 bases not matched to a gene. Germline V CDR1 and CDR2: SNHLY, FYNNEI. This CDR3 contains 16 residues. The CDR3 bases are TGTGCCAGCGAGGGACTAGGGGCCCTTAACACCGGGGAGCTGTTTTTT. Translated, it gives CASEGLGALNTGELFF.